This entry features one T cell receptor beta chain sequence. Profiled with immunoSEQ multiplex PCR; TCRdb holds only in-frame clones, not every one. The sample records roughly 170,000 clones, about 80% being singletons. The data stem from a study of cytomegalovirus exposure and HLA in healthy donors. This CDR3 region has 14 residues. Looked up from germline, CDR1 is KGHSH and CDR2 is LQKENI. With V trimmed by 6 bases and J by 10 bases, 8 bases remained unmatched. Sequencing was done on a sample of PBMCs. The origin of this receptor is a woman aged 18 to 35 in good health and CMV-seropositive. This chain uses TRBV18 with TRBJ1-6; 8 positions match TRBD1. The CDR3 sequence: CASSPVQGESPLHF. CDR3 sequence (DNA): TGTGCCAGCTCTCCGGTACAGGGGGAATCACCCCTCCACTTT.